This TCR beta chain was identified during a study of human T cells and chemical hapten exposure. On the study more broadly: Application of 0.01% DPC to the upper back was done by patch test, with a reading at 6 days. Patients, largely female, had alopecia areata, totalis or universalis. General study results and limits: TCRs exceeding a frequency of 1 in 1000 stayed unchanged under DPC sensitization.

Time point meaning: patch test 2, 6 weeks after DPC sensitization. As to treatment: therapeutic diphenylcyclopropenone sensitization with weekly scalp DPC. The table lists this clonotype with a few counts. What it binds is unknown. Unique molecular identifiers were attached to individual cDNA molecules within the library. Using its own MiXCR run on the RACE reads, TCRdb lists one record per CDR3 protein. Of 65,000 to 95,000 distinct CDR3 sequences listed, approximately 7% were seen once; the top ten hold 1.3%. This clonotype was sampled from a woman aged 30 to 39 with alopecia areata. Some clones in this sample may be carry-over from other donors' samples. The sequencing here drew on whole blood, taken in connection with sensitization to the hapten diphenylcyclopropenone (DPC).

CDR3 DNA sequence: TGTGCCATCAGTGAGTTCACCGCCTCCTACGAGCAGTACTTC. The encoded protein is CAISEFTASYEQYF. The gene calls are TRBV10-3 and TRBJ2-7; D not certain. Trimming shortened V by 1 base and J by 0 bases, and 7 bases separated the two germline ends. Germline lookup yields CDR1 ENHRY and CDR2 SYGVKD. The CDR3 loop spans 14 amino acids.